Listed here are 3 T cell receptor beta chains from one sample, sequenced in a study of identical twins. One entry per CDR3 protein results from TCRdb running MiXCR on the 5' RACE reads. The profile shows roughly 230,000 distinct CDR3 sequences, about 8.3% of them singletons. These data are also associated with another study on yellow fever vaccine responses in identical twins.

Input material: CD8+ T cells sorted from blood. Every receptor here comes from a woman aged 18-29 years in good health.

The chain employs TRBV27 and TRBJ2-2; D is possibly TRBD1 (6 bases). CDR3 length: 14 amino acids. V was clipped by 4 bases and J by 4 bases, with 10 bases between them. Germline V gene sequence: CDR1 MNHEY, CDR2 SMNVEV (reference sequence). CDR3: CASSWGPATGELFF. CDR3 DNA: TGTGCCAGCAGTTGGGGGCCCGCCACCGGGGAGCTGTTTTTT.

In its sample, this clonotype was seen many times. The rearrangement joins TRBV4-3 to TRBJ2-2; D is unclear. Looked up from germline, CDR1 is LGHNA and CDR2 is YSLEER. This CDR3 is 13 amino acids long. V lost 0 bases and J lost 7, with 6 bases in between. CDR3 nucleotide sequence: TGCGCCAGCAGCCAAGATTGGAGCGGGGAGCTGTTTTTT. It specifies CASSQDWSGELFF.

A few counts support this clonotype. The chain recombines TRBV14 with TRBJ2-1; D gene unclear. Germline loops: CDR1 SGHDN, CDR2 FVKESK. The CDR3 extends over 16 amino acids. The germline V and J ends were trimmed by 0 bases and 0 bases, with 9 bases remaining between them. In DNA, the CDR3 is TGTGCCAGCAGCCAAGATGATGGTAGCTCCTACAATGAGCAGTTCTTC. Its translation is CASSQDDGSSYNEQFF.